Presented here are 27 T cell receptor beta chains from one specimen sequenced in a study of cytotoxic CD8 clonotypes in ibrutinib-treated CLL. Sequencing was performed with immunoSEQ multiplex PCR; in TCRdb, only in-frame clones are kept and a portion is missing. Among a few hundred thousand clones listed, over 60% were seen once. The sample here was PBMCs, taken after 36 months of ibrutinib treatment. These receptors all come from a human donor with chronic lymphocytic leukemia.

In this sample, this clone turned up a few times. This sequence joins TRBV6-5 and TRBJ2-1; 8 bases are a match to TRBD1. Germline V CDR1 and CDR2: MNHEY, SVGAGI. This CDR3 comprises 13 residues. With V trimmed by 6 bases and J by 9 bases, 7 bases remained unmatched. The CDR3 sequence: CASRTRTGGEQFF. The DNA of the CDR3 is TGTGCCAGCAGGACCCGCACAGGGGGTGAGCAGTTCTTC.

This chain uses TRBV6-5 with TRBJ2-7, with D unresolved. This CDR3 contains 14 residues. The V gene's germline CDR1 is MNHEY and CDR2 SVGAGI. Trimming took off 2 bases at V and 12 bases at J, with 20 bases between the two ends. The CDR3 coding sequence is TGTGCCAGCAGTTACCCCGTGAGGTCCCCAGCGAGGTACTTC. It encodes CASSYPVRSPARYF.

CDR3 in amino acids: CASSLVLAGGPNTGELFF. The CDR3 DNA reads as TGTGCCAGCAGCTTAGTACTAGCGGGAGGGCCCAACACCGGGGAGCTGTTTTTT. The rearrangement uses TRBV7-6 and TRBJ2-2; 13 bases are a match to TRBD2. Germline CDR1 reads SGHVS; CDR2 reads FNYEAQ. The CDR3 spans 18 residues. V shed 1 base and J 2 bases; nucleotides not matched to a gene: 4.

V is TRBV4-1 and J is TRBJ2-7; 8 bases fit TRBD2. Germline V gene data show CDR1 as MGHRA and CDR2 as YSYEKL. After removal of 3 bases from V and 2 bases from J, the junction contained 6 bases not matched to a gene. The CDR3 extends over 15 amino acids. The CDR3 sequence is CASSHERGGPYEQYF. The CDR3, as DNA: TGCGCCAGCAGCCATGAACGGGGGGGCCCCTACGAGCAGTACTTC.

The rearrangement joins TRBV4-1 to TRBJ2-5; 9 bases align to TRBD2. This CDR3 has 15 amino acids. The germline CDR1 and CDR2 sequences are MGHRA and YSYEKL. V shed 1 base, J shed 4 bases, and the junction held 4 bases outside the gene matches. As DNA, the CDR3 is TGCGCCAGCAGCCAAGCTAGCGGGGTCGGAGAGACCCAGTACTTC. Residues: CASSQASGVGETQYF.

The chain employs TRBV4-3 and TRBJ1-5; unclear D gene. Germline loops: CDR1 LGHNA, CDR2 YSLEER. CDR3 size: 16 residues. With 2 bases removed from V and 0 bases from J, the gap between germline ends came to 11 bases. The CDR3 spells CASSQYRDYSNQPQHF. Here the CDR3 DNA reads TGCGCCAGCAGCCAATACCGGGATTATAGCAATCAGCCCCAGCATTTT.

The V call is TRBV9, the J call TRBJ2-3; 8 bases map to TRBD2. The CDR3 sequence is 16 residues long. V lost 3 bases, J lost 1 base, and 7 bases stayed unmatched. The V gene's germline CDR1 is SGDLS and CDR2 YYNGEE. The CDR3 DNA reads TGTGCCAGCAGCGAGAGCGGGAGTCGGGGCACAGATACGCAGTATTTT. It codes for CASSESGSRGTDTQYF.

This sequence joins TRBV15 and TRBJ1-2, with TRBD1 matching over 7 bases. CDR1 is LNHNV and CDR2 is YYDKDF in the germline V gene (reference sequence). This CDR3 has 13 residues. The J segment lost 5 bases and the V segment lost 5 bases, leaving 5 bases of the junction unmatched. CDR3 DNA sequence: TGTGCCACCAGCGGACAGGAGGGATATGGCTACACCTTC. This translates into CATSGQEGYGYTF.

V and J are TRBV5-4 and TRBJ1-2; tentatively, D is TRBD1 (6 bases). V was clipped by 4 bases and J by 3 bases, with 19 bases between them. In germline, CDR1 is SGHNT, CDR2 YYREEE (reference sequence). The CDR3 is 16 residues long. The CDR3 here is CASSGLTGRRDYGYTF. The CDR3 DNA sequence: TGTGCCAGCAGCGGTTTAACAGGGAGGAGAGACTATGGCTACACCTTC.

This chain uses TRBV5-1 with TRBJ2-7; no clear D gene. Trimming took 5 bases from V and 2 from J, leaving 14 bases between them. This CDR3 spans 14 amino acids. Germline V CDR1 and CDR2: SGHRS, YFSETQ. CDR3 nucleotides: TGCGCCAGCAGTGCTGAAGGACCGACCTACGAGCAGTACTTC. This codes for CASSAEGPTYEQYF.

The V and J genes are TRBV7-3 and TRBJ2-6; D is possibly TRBD2 (5 bases). Germline V CDR1 and CDR2: SGHTA, FQGTGA. The CDR3 consists of 17 residues. V gave up 2 bases and J gave up 0 bases, with 11 bases separating them. Here the CDR3 reads CASSLRGFSSGANVLTF. DNA for the CDR3: TGTGCCAGCAGCTTACGGGGATTTAGCTCTGGGGCCAACGTCCTGACTTTC.

The CDR3 sequence: CASSFVLGDTQYF. Here the CDR3 DNA reads TGTGCCAGCAGCTTCGTACTGGGAGATACGCAGTATTTT. This sequence joins TRBV11-3 and TRBJ2-3; unclear D gene. The CDR3 is 13 residues long. V was pared by 3 bases and J by 5 bases, with 9 bases between. The V gene's germline CDR1 is SGHNT and CDR2 YENEEA.

The CDR3 loop is CASSWDRDNRYYEQYF. CDR3 coding DNA: TGTGCCAGCAGCTGGGACCGGGACAACAGATACTACGAGCAGTACTTC. The rearrangement uses TRBV7-9 and TRBJ2-7; tentative D call: TRBD1 (6 bases). Trimming cost V 4 bases and J 3 bases, with 19 bases left between them. The CDR3 has 16 amino acids. Germline-derived CDR1 and CDR2 are SEHNR and FQNEAQ (reference sequence).

This chain uses TRBV29-1 with TRBJ2-1; D is possibly TRBD1 (5 bases). V was cut by 8 bases and J by 0 bases, with 17 bases left in between. CDR1 and CDR2 (germline): SQVTM, ANQGSEA. The CDR3 has 15 amino acids. The CDR3 DNA follows: TGCAGCTTTTTGGGCGGACACCTCTCCTACAATGAGCAGTTCTTC. It encodes CSFLGGHLSYNEQFF.

V usage is TRBV12-5 and J usage is TRBJ2-1; D may match TRBD1 or TRBD2 (5 bases each). Between the trimmed V and J ends, which lost 3 bases and 2 bases, there was a span of 17 bases. CDR3 size: 17 residues. The germline V gene encodes CDR1 LGHNT and CDR2 FRNRAP. CDR3 coding DNA: TGTGCTAGTGGTTTTGCGCCCGTGGGACGGACCTACAATGAGCAGTTCTTC. Its translation is CASGFAPVGRTYNEQFF.

The rearrangement uses TRBV18 and TRBJ1-2, with TRBD1 matching over 7 bases. Germline trimming cut 11 bases from V and 4 bases from J; bases unmatched to any gene: 10. The CDR3 has 13 residues. The V gene's germline CDR1 is KGHSH and CDR2 LQKENI. This CDR3 reads CAAGRDRSYGYTF. The CDR3 DNA follows: TGTGCCGCTGGGCGGGACAGAAGCTATGGCTACACCTTC.

V and J are TRBV15 and TRBJ1-1; D remains unclear. The CDR3 covers 15 residues. Germline-derived CDR1 and CDR2 are LNHNV and YYDKDF (reference sequence). V lost 0 bases and J 1 base, leaving 9 bases between the germline ends. CDR3 amino acids: CATSRDRVSNTEAFF. The CDR3 DNA reads TGTGCCACCAGCAGAGACCGGGTCTCGAACACTGAAGCTTTCTTT. The variable domain in full, with the rest retrieved from reference TRBV15 and TRBJ1-1, is DAMVIQNPRYQVTQFGKPVTLSCSQTLNHNVMYWYQQKSSQAPKLLFHYYDKDFNNEADTPDNFQSRRPNTSFCFLDIRSPGLGDTAMYLCATSRDRVSNTEAFFGQGTRLTVV.

The V call is TRBV19, the J call TRBJ2-5; 7 nucleotides agree with TRBD2. Germline CDR1 is LNHDA and CDR2 is SQIVND (reference sequence). With 3 bases clipped from V and 6 bases from J, the junction kept 13 bases outside the gene matches. The CDR3 is 16 amino acids. The DNA of the CDR3 is TGTGCCAGTAGTATTGGGGGGACTACCAGTCAACAGACCCAGTACTTC. Translating gives CASSIGGTTSQQTQYF.

This clone appeared a single time. The chain joins TRBV5-1 to TRBJ1-1; D is undetermined. Trimming shortened V by 4 bases and J by 3 bases, and 19 bases separated the two germline ends. Germline V gives CDR1 SGHRS, CDR2 YFSETQ. This CDR3 spans 16 amino acids. Here the CDR3 reads CASSPRDPSPDTEAFF. In DNA form, the CDR3 reads TGCGCCAGCAGCCCTCGCGATCCTTCCCCGGACACTGAAGCTTTCTTT.

This clone was detected only a few times. CDR3 bases: TGTGCCATCAACCCGGGGACCGACTACAATGAGCAGTTCTTC. This translates into CAINPGTDYNEQFF. The J gene is TRBJ2-1, the V gene TRBV10-3, with D perhaps matching TRBD1 or TRBD2 (5 bases each). The CDR3 length is 14 residues. Germline V lookup: CDR1 ENHRY, CDR2 SYGVKD. Trimming removed 7 bases from V and 3 bases from J, with 13 bases in between.

This clone was seen just once. J is TRBJ2-5 and V is TRBV4-3, with D uncertain. Germline CDR1 is LGHNA and CDR2 is YSLEER. Trimming removed 1 base at V and 6 bases at J, with 6 bases between. This CDR3 has 12 amino acids. CDR3 DNA sequence: TGCGCCAGCAGCCAAGGACGGCAGACCCAGTACTTC. Translation gives CASSQGRQTQYF.

The chain recombines TRBV5-1 with TRBJ2-3; 8 positions agree with TRBD1. The germline V gene has CDR1 SGHRS and CDR2 YFSETQ. The CDR3 runs to 15 residues. The V segment lost 0 bases and the J segment 3 bases; nucleotides outside the gene matches: 3. CDR3 in DNA: TGCGCCAGCAGCTTGGGGCAGGGGGCAACAGATACGCAGTATTTT. Its translation: CASSLGQGATDTQYF.

The table lists this clone with a count of one. The chain has TRBV11-1 and TRBJ1-3; a possible D gene is TRBD1 (5 bases). Germline assignment: CDR1 SGHAT and CDR2 FQDESV (reference sequence). The CDR3 is made up of 16 amino acids. Trimming removed 3 bases at V and 3 bases at J, with 15 bases between. In nucleotides, the CDR3 is TGTGCCAGCAGCTTTCGGGGCCCAATGTTTGGAAACACCATATATTTT. This gives the protein CASSFRGPMFGNTIYF.

The chain joins TRBV7-6 to TRBJ2-1; D might be TRBD2 (7 bases). Germline V gene sequence: CDR1 SGHVS, CDR2 FNYEAQ. This CDR3 region has 16 residues. Trimming removed 4 bases at V and 5 bases at J, with 18 bases between. CDR3 in amino acids: CASSSPTGGPDNEQFF. The CDR3 DNA sequence: TGTGCCAGCAGCTCCCCAACGGGGGGCCCTGACAATGAGCAGTTCTTC.

This clone was seen only a few times. The rearrangement uses TRBV19 and TRBJ2-7; 9 bases are a match to TRBD1. The CDR3 sequence is 15 residues long. Germline V gene lookup returns CDR1 LNHDA and CDR2 SQIVND (reference sequence). V was pared by 1 base and J by 3 bases, with 4 bases of the junction left unmatched. The CDR3 loop is CASSIGGQGGYEQYF. The DNA for the CDR3 is TGTGCCAGTAGTATAGGGGGACAGGGCGGCTACGAGCAGTACTTC. Supplemented by reference TRBV19 and TRBJ2-7, the full variable domain reads DGGITQSPKYLFRKEGQNVTLSCEQNLNHDAMYWYRQDPGQGLRLIYYSQIVNDFQKGDIAEGYSVSREKKESFPLTVTSAQKNPTAFYLCASSIGGQGGYEQYFGPGTRLTVT.

V gene TRBV19 combines with J gene TRBJ2-7; D remains ambiguous. The CDR3 totals 13 residues. V was shortened by 3 bases and J by 3 bases, with 9 bases between the two germline ends. Germline V lookup: CDR1 LNHDA, CDR2 SQIVND (reference sequence). Written as DNA, the CDR3 is TGTGCCAGTAGTATTTCAAATTTCTACGAGCAGTACTTC. This encodes CASSISNFYEQYF.

This clone was detected a few times. The chain recombines TRBV9 with TRBJ2-2, with 8 bases that match TRBD2. The CDR3 contains 14 residues. The V gene end was trimmed by 5 bases and the J gene end by 3 bases; junction bases not matched to a gene: 3. Germline values: CDR1 SGDLS, CDR2 YYNGEE. Here the CDR3 reads CASRKLADTGELFF. The CDR3, as DNA: TGTGCCAGCAGAAAACTAGCGGACACCGGGGAGCTGTTTTTT.